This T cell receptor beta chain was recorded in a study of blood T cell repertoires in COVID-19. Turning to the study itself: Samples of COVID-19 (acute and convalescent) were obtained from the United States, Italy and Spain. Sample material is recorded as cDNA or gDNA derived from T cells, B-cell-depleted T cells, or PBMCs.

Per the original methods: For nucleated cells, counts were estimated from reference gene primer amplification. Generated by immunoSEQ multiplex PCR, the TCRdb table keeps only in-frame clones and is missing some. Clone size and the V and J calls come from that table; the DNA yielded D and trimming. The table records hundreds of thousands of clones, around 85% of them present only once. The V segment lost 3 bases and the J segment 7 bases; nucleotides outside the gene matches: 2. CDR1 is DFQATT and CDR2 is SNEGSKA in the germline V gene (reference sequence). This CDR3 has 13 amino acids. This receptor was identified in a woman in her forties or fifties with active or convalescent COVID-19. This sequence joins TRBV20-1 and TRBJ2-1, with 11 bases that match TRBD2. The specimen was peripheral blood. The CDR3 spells CSASTSGSNEQFF. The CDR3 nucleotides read TGCAGTGCTAGTACTAGCGGGAGTAATGAGCAGTTCTTC.